A selection of T cell receptor beta chains follows, all from one sample in a study of identical twins. TCRdb reanalysed the 5' RACE reads using MiXCR and keeps one entry per CDR3 protein. The data hold around 550,000 distinct CDR3 sequences, with roughly 15% observed a single time. A further study also used this sample, focusing on yellow fever vaccine responses in identical twins.

Material: CD4+ T cells sorted from blood. These receptors were taken from a woman in her late teens or twenties in good health. Each CDR3 is given with its conserved first and last residue. The D gene is left open where the match is weak. Clone size, where shown, is once, few, many, or a class for clones that have expanded.

CDR3 DNA: TGCGCCAGCAGCACGGACAGGGGCACAGATACGCAGTATTTT
CDR3 protein: CASSTDRGTDTQYF
clone size: NA
D gene: TRBD1
V gene: TRBV5-1
J gene: TRBJ2-3

CDR3 DNA: TGTGCCATCAGTGCCACCGGGGAGCTGTTTTTT
CDR3 protein: CAISATGELFF
clone size: many
D gene: NA
V gene: TRBV10-3
J gene: TRBJ2-2

CDR3 DNA: TGCGCCAGCAGCTTTTATAGCCTCTTTACCGGGGAGCTGTTTTTT
CDR3 protein: CASSFYSLFTGELFF
clone size: many
D gene: NA
V gene: TRBV5-1
J gene: TRBJ2-2

CDR3 DNA: TGTGCCAGCAGCTACCTCTCGAGCCGGGGCAATGAGCAGTTCTTC
CDR3 protein: CASSYLSSRGNEQFF
clone size: NA
D gene: NA
V gene: TRBV6-5
J gene: TRBJ2-1

CDR3 DNA: TGTGCCAGCACTGTTTCCCCCGGCTCTGGGGCCAACGTCCTGACTTTC
CDR3 protein: CASTVSPGSGANVLTF
clone size: NA
D gene: NA
V gene: TRBV6-1
J gene: TRBJ2-6

CDR3 DNA: TGTGCCAGCAACCCTTACGAGCAGTACTTC
CDR3 protein: CASNPYEQYF
clone size: NA
D gene: NA
V gene: TRBV11-2
J gene: TRBJ2-7

CDR3 DNA: TGTGCCAGCAGTTTATCTGGGACAGGGGGTTATTCACCCCTCCACTTT
CDR3 protein: CASSLSGTGGYSPLHF
clone size: NA
D gene: TRBD1
V gene: TRBV28
J gene: TRBJ1-6

CDR3 DNA: TGTGCCAGCAGCTTAGCAGGGGACTATGGCTACACCTTC
CDR3 protein: CASSLAGDYGYTF
clone size: many
D gene: NA
V gene: TRBV5-1
J gene: TRBJ1-2

CDR3 DNA: TGTGCCAGCAGCCCGGGGGGACTAGCGGGAGTAGATACGCAGTATTTT
CDR3 protein: CASSPGGLAGVDTQYF
clone size: NA
D gene: TRBD2
V gene: TRBV7-6
J gene: TRBJ2-3

CDR3 DNA: TGCGCCAGCAGGGGGGGGATTATCACAGATACGCAGTATTTT
CDR3 protein: CASRGGIITDTQYF
clone size: NA
D gene: TRBD2
V gene: TRBV10-2
J gene: TRBJ2-3

CDR3 DNA: TGTGCCAGCAGCTTAGTCGCGACTCAAGAGACCCAGTACTTC
CDR3 protein: CASSLVATQETQYF
clone size: many
D gene: NA
V gene: TRBV7-2
J gene: TRBJ2-5

CDR3 DNA: TGCGCCAGCAGCTTTTCCGGGGGACTAGCGGGAGTTCAGTACGAGCAGTATTTC
CDR3 protein: CASSFSGGLAGVQYEQYF
clone size: few
D gene: TRBD2
V gene: TRBV5-1
J gene: TRBJ2-7

CDR3 DNA: TGTGCCAGCAGCCTCGCAATGCGGAGTATATACAATGAGCAGTTCTTC
CDR3 protein: CASSLAMRSIYNEQFF
clone size: few
D gene: NA
V gene: TRBV3-1
J gene: TRBJ2-1

CDR3 DNA: TGCAGTGCTAAGACAGGGGGAGTTACCGGGGAGCTGTTTTTT
CDR3 protein: CSAKTGGVTGELFF
clone size: few
D gene: TRBD1
V gene: TRBV20-1
J gene: TRBJ2-2

CDR3 DNA: TGTGCCAGCCTTGGGGCAGGGGGCAATCAGCCCCAGCATTTT
CDR3 protein: CASLGAGGNQPQHF
clone size: NA
D gene: NA
V gene: TRBV28
J gene: TRBJ1-5

CDR3 DNA: TGTGCCAGCAGCTTGGAATCGGGACTAGCGGGAGAGGAGCAGTTCTTC
CDR3 protein: CASSLESGLAGEEQFF
clone size: NA
D gene: TRBD2
V gene: TRBV5-6
J gene: TRBJ2-1